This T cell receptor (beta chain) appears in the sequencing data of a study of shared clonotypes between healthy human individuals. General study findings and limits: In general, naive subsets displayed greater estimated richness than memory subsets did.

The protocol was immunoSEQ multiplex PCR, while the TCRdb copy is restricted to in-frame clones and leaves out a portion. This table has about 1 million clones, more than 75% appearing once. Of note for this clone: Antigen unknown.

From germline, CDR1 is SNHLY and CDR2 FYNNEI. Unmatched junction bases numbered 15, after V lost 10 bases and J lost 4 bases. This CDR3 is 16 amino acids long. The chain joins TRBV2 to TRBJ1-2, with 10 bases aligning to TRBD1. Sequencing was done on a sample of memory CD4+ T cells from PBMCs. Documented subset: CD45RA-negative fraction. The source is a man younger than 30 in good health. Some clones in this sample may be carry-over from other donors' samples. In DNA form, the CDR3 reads TGTGCCACCCGACCGGGACAGGGGTTGCGTGGCTATGGCTACACCTTC. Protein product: CATRPGQGLRGYGYTF. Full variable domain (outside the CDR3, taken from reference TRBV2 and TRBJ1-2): EPEVTQTPSHQVTQMGQEVILRCVPISNHLYFYWYRQILGQKVEFLVSFYNNEISEKSEIFDDQFSVERPDGSNFTLKIRSTKLEDSAMYFCATRPGQGLRGYGYTFGSGTRLTVV.